The 6 T cell receptor beta chains below all came from one sample that was sequenced in a study of identical twins. TCRdb called the 5' RACE reads again in MiXCR, with one record for every CDR3 protein. In the table there are around 340,000 distinct CDR3 sequences, 7% to 9.5% of which are singletons. What was sequenced was naive T cells sorted from blood. The receptors shown here come from a woman aged 45 to 65 in good health.

This clonotype was counted many times. The rearrangement links TRBV7-7 to TRBJ2-5; weak D call: TRBD1 (5 bases). The CDR3 consists of 14 residues. Germline V gene sequence: CDR1 SSHAT, CDR2 FNYEAQ (reference sequence). V lost 5 bases and J lost 2, with 12 bases in between. The CDR3 loop is CASSDRGRQETQYF. CDR3 DNA: TGTGCCAGCAGCGATAGGGGCAGGCAAGAGACCCAGTACTTC.

A few counts support this clonotype. The chain carries TRBV4-2 and TRBJ2-2; 10 bases fit TRBD2. CDR1 and CDR2 from the germline V gene are LGHNA and YNFKEQ. V lost 4 bases, J lost 1 base, and 6 bases stayed unmatched. The length of the CDR3 is 17 residues. CDR3 DNA sequence: TGTGCCAGCAGCCGGGACGGACTAGCGGAGAACACCGGGGAGCTGTTTTTT. This codes for CASSRDGLAENTGELFF.

The rearrangement links TRBV5-1 to TRBJ2-2, with TRBD2 matching over 10 bases. Germline-derived CDR1 and CDR2 are SGHRS and YFSETQ. Germline trimming cut 5 bases from V and 6 bases from J; bases unmatched to any gene: 10. The CDR3 extends over 16 amino acids. The CDR3 nucleotides are TGCGCCAGCAGGCTTGAGGGACTAGCGAGTCCCGGGGAGCTGTTTTTT. Translation gives CASRLEGLASPGELFF. The whole variable domain, remainder taken from reference TRBV5-1 and TRBJ2-2, is KAGVTQTPRYLIKTRGQQVTLSCSPISGHRSVSWYQQTPGQGLQFLFEYFSETQRNKGNFPGRFSGRQFSNSRSEMNVSTLELGDSALYLCASRLEGLASPGELFFGEGSRLTVL.

This clonotype was detected a few times. This chain links TRBV5-6 with TRBJ1-2; perhaps TRBD1 as D (6 bases). The V gene lost 4 bases and the J gene lost 4 bases, with 11 bases spanning the gap. Germline assignment: CDR1 SGHDT and CDR2 YYEEEE. CDR3 length equals 13 residues. CDR3 nucleotides: TGTGCCAGCAGCCCCAGGGGCACCTATGGCTACACCTTC. This encodes CASSPRGTYGYTF. Supplemented by reference TRBV5-6 and TRBJ1-2, the full variable domain reads DAGVTQSPTHLIKTRGQQVTLRCSPKSGHDTVSWYQQALGQGPQFIFQYYEEEERQRGNFPDRFSGHQFPNYSSELNVNALLLGDSALYLCASSPRGTYGYTFGSGTRLTVV.

This clonotype was observed at least ten times. The chain employs TRBV20-1 and TRBJ2-2; D not resolved. The CDR3 is 13 residues long. V gave up 1 base and J gave up 7 bases, with 10 bases separating them. Germline loops: CDR1 DFQATT, CDR2 SNEGSKA (reference sequence). CDR3 protein: CSARGRLSGELFF. The CDR3 DNA follows: TGCAGTGCTAGAGGTCGGCTAAGCGGGGAGCTGTTTTTT.

The rearrangement links TRBV11-2 to TRBJ1-1; D gene uncertain. V was cut by 2 bases and J by 8 bases, with 12 bases left in between. Looked up from germline, CDR1 is SGHAT and CDR2 is FQNNGV. This CDR3 spans 13 amino acids. CDR3 nucleotides: TGTGCCAGCAGCTTATATGCCGGCCCCGAAGCTTTCTTT. Its protein product is CASSLYAGPEAFF.